Following are 11 T cell receptor beta chains from one sample sequenced in a study of CD8 T cells in Susac syndrome. cDNA came from roughly 0.53 to 1 ug RNA primed by random hexamers. MiXCR, run by TCRdb on the immunoSEQ multiplex PCR reads, gives a single entry per CDR3 protein. The data contain some 170,000 distinct CDR3 sequences, roughly 94% of them singletons. Sequences were obtained from CD4+ T cells from PBMCs. Receptors originate from a human donor with multiple sclerosis.

V usage is TRBV2 and J usage is TRBJ1-2, with D perhaps TRBD1 (5 bases). Trimming stripped 7 bases from V and 3 bases from J, with 12 bases between. This CDR3 is built from 13 residues. Germline CDR1 is SNHLY and CDR2 is FYNNEI. The CDR3 loop is CASIQGWDYGYTF. CDR3 DNA sequence: TGTGCCAGCATCCAGGGATGGGACTATGGCTACACCTTC.

Only a few counts were recorded for this clonotype. The J gene is TRBJ2-1, the V gene TRBV6-5; 9 bases fit TRBD1. Germline V gene data show CDR1 as MNHEY and CDR2 as SVGAGI. With 5 bases clipped from V and 4 bases from J, the junction kept 6 bases outside the gene matches. The CDR3 loop spans 15 amino acids. CDR3 in DNA: TGTGCCAGCAGTACGGGGGACAGGGTTTACAATGAGCAGTTCTTC. Translation: CASSTGDRVYNEQFF.

This clonotype was counted between two and nine times. This chain links TRBV12-3 or TRBV12-4 with TRBJ2-7, with a tentative D call TRBD1 (6 bases). CDR3 length equals 13 residues. The V end lost 3 bases, the J end lost 1 base, and 7 bases lay between the germline ends. CDR3 nucleotide sequence: TGTGCCAGCAGTTTGAGGGGGTCCTACGAGCAGTACTTC. Protein sequence: CASSLRGSYEQYF.

The V call is TRBV19, the J call TRBJ2-7, with TRBD1 identical over 7 bases. Trimming cost V 11 bases and J 4 bases; bases outside gene matches: 11. Germline CDR1 is LNHDA and CDR2 is SQIVND (reference sequence). The CDR3 runs 13 residues. DNA for the CDR3: TGTGCCGCAGGGGGTCCGGGGTGGTACGAGCAGTACTTC. It specifies CAAGGPGWYEQYF.

The J gene is TRBJ1-2, the V gene TRBV4-1, with D unclear. The CDR3 has 17 residues. Germline CDR1 is MGHRA and CDR2 is YSYEKL. With 3 bases removed from V and 0 bases from J, the gap between germline ends came to 17 bases. The CDR3 is CASSQAPQALSNYGYTF. The CDR3 coding sequence is TGCGCCAGCAGCCAGGCCCCGCAGGCGCTCTCTAACTATGGCTACACCTTC.

DNA for the CDR3: TGCAGTGCTAGAGATTGGCAGGGCCAAGAGACCCAGTACTTC. It encodes CSARDWQGQETQYF. The rearrangement uses TRBV20-1 and TRBJ2-5; a weak D match, TRBD1 (5 bases). The V end lost 0 bases, the J end lost 1 base, and 9 bases lay between the germline ends. Germline CDR1 DFQATT, CDR2 SNEGSKA (reference sequence). The CDR3 sequence is 14 residues long.

The V gene is TRBV11-3, the J gene TRBJ2-3; the match to TRBD2 covers 10 bases. This CDR3 comprises 16 residues. The V segment lost 3 bases and the J segment 0 bases; nucleotides outside the gene matches: 3. The germline V gene has CDR1 SGHNT and CDR2 YENEEA. CDR3 sequence: CASSFGLAASTDTQYF. In DNA form, the CDR3 reads TGTGCCAGCAGCTTCGGACTAGCGGCTAGCACAGATACGCAGTATTTT.

The genes are TRBV4-1 and TRBJ2-3; 10 nucleotides agree with TRBD2. J was trimmed by 0 bases and V by 6 bases; bases with no gene match: 6. The CDR3 has 16 residues. Germline CDR1 is MGHRA and CDR2 is YSYEKL. As DNA, the CDR3 is TGCGCCAGCAGTCGCCTAGCGGGAGAAAGCACAGATACGCAGTATTTT. Protein: CASSRLAGESTDTQYF.

The V gene is TRBV29-1, the J gene TRBJ2-6; unclear D gene. The CDR3 contains 16 residues. Trimming pared 1 base from V and 0 bases from J, leaving 10 bases between. CDR1 is SQVTM, CDR2 ANQGSEA, per germline. CDR3 sequence reads: CSVEGRGISGANVLTF. DNA of the CDR3: TGCAGCGTTGAAGGTCGCGGAATCTCTGGGGCCAACGTCCTGACTTTC.

This clonotype was seen only once. This rearrangement joins TRBV5-1 to TRBJ1-5; D perhaps matches TRBD1 (6 bases). The CDR3 runs to 15 residues. Trimming took 0 bases from V and 7 from J, leaving 14 bases between them. Germline assignment: CDR1 SGHRS and CDR2 YFSETQ. CDR3 sequence (DNA): TGCGCCAGCAGCTTGGGCGGGGGCAGGAGGCAGCCCCAGCATTTT. Translated, it gives CASSLGGGRRQPQHF.

The gene calls are TRBV7-9 and TRBJ2-2; TRBD2 is a possible D gene (6 bases). The CDR3 has 15 residues. Germline CDR1 and CDR2: SEHNR and FQNEAQ (reference sequence). Trimming pared 1 base from V and 7 bases from J, leaving 13 bases between. The DNA of the CDR3 is TGTGCCAGCAGCTTAGTGTCGGGAGCGGTCGGGGAGCTGTTTTTT. It codes for CASSLVSGAVGELFF.